The 20 T cell receptor beta chains reported below all come from one sample, sequenced in a study of blood T cell repertoires in COVID-19. Assay: immunoSEQ multiplex PCR; the TCRdb copy retains only in-frame clones and omits some. The data show some 96,000 clones, 88% seen once. Sample: peripheral blood. These receptors originate from a human donor in a cohort sampled during active COVID-19.

The chain carries TRBV18 and TRBJ2-2; D is uncertain. CDR1 is KGHSH, CDR2 LQKENI, per germline. The CDR3 is made up of 14 amino acids. V shed 3 bases and J shed 7 bases, with 12 bases lying between them. CDR3 region: CASSPLVVVGELFF. Here the CDR3 DNA reads TGTGCCAGCTCACCCCTCGTGGTAGTCGGGGAGCTGTTTTTT.

The chain combines TRBV5-4 with TRBJ2-7; 10 positions match TRBD1. Unmatched junction bases numbered 7, after V lost 8 bases and J lost 2 bases. CDR3 length: 14 amino acids. The germline CDR1 and CDR2 sequences are SGHNT and YYREEE (reference sequence). The CDR3, as DNA: TGTGCCAGTAACCGGGACAGGGGCCCCTACGAGCAGTACTTC. Its translation is CASNRDRGPYEQYF.

The rearrangement uses TRBV7-8 and TRBJ1-5, with D maybe TRBD1 (6 bases). CDR1 SGHVS and CDR2 FQNEAQ come from the germline V gene. The CDR3 has 16 amino acids. V lost 5 bases and J 0 bases, leaving 14 bases between the germline ends. CDR3 residues: CASSLGQKYSNQPQHF. CDR3 nucleotides: TGTGCCAGCAGCCTAGGACAGAAATATAGCAATCAGCCCCAGCATTTT.

The rearrangement uses TRBV6-5 and TRBJ2-7, with TRBD1 matching 8 bases. CDR1 MNHEY and CDR2 SVGAGI come from the germline V gene. The trim removed 10 bases at V and 1 base at J, leaving 3 bases unmatched. The CDR3 is 12 amino acids. CDR3 nucleotides: TGTGCCAACGGACAGGGATCCTACGAGCAGTACTTC. As protein: CANGQGSYEQYF.

The genes are TRBV9 and TRBJ2-1; maybe TRBD1 (5 bases). The ends were cut back, 4 bases at V and 6 bases at J, with 14 bases in the middle. The CDR3 has 14 amino acids. Germline V gene data show CDR1 as SGDLS and CDR2 as YYNGEE. CDR3 in amino acids: CASSPKVGLNEQFF. Written as DNA, the CDR3 is TGTGCCAGCAGCCCCAAAGTGGGGCTCAATGAGCAGTTCTTC.

The chain uses TRBV18 and TRBJ2-7, with D possibly TRBD1 on 6 matching bases. The V gene's germline CDR1 is KGHSH and CDR2 LQKENI. V dropped 3 bases and J dropped 6 bases, with 21 bases sitting between them. This CDR3 has 16 residues. CDR3 DNA sequence: TGTGCCAGCTCACCCACAGGGCTGTCTCTGTCTTCCGAGCAGTACTTC. Translated: CASSPTGLSLSSEQYF.

This chain uses TRBV7-6 with TRBJ2-7, with 12 bases identical to TRBD1. The CDR3 is 16 amino acids. Germline V gives CDR1 SGHVS, CDR2 FNYEAQ. V lost 5 bases, J lost 0 bases, and 5 bases stayed unmatched. The CDR3: CASSRDRGPSSYEQYF. For the CDR3, the DNA is TGTGCCAGCAGCAGGGACAGGGGGCCGAGCTCCTACGAGCAGTACTTC.

This clone has only one observation. This chain joins TRBV5-1 and TRBJ1-4; TRBD1 is a possible D gene (5 bases). The CDR3 is 15 amino acids. The V gene's germline CDR1 is SGHRS and CDR2 YFSETQ. V lost 3 bases and J lost 4, with 13 bases in between. The CDR3 nucleotides read TGCGCCAGCAGCTCCGCAAGGGGAGGTAATGAAAAACTGTTTTTT. Translated, it gives CASSSARGGNEKLFF.

The rearrangement uses TRBV5-8 and TRBJ2-4; 7 nucleotides match TRBD2. The germline CDR1 and CDR2 sequences are SGHTS and YDEGEE. The CDR3 sequence is 15 residues long. The trim removed 4 bases at V and 0 bases at J, leaving 4 bases unmatched. CDR3 region: CASSPWTRAKNIQYF. CDR3 nucleotide sequence: TGTGCCAGCAGCCCCTGGACTAGAGCCAAAAACATTCAGTACTTC.

The rearrangement joins TRBV11-2 to TRBJ1-2, with D perhaps matching TRBD1 (5 bases). The germline V gene has CDR1 SGHAT and CDR2 FQNNGV. The CDR3 runs 13 residues. Trimming removed 5 bases at V and 4 bases at J, with 11 bases between. DNA for the CDR3: TGTGCCAGCAGCCGGCAGGGAGGCTATGGCTACACCTTC. It is translated as CASSRQGGYGYTF.

The chain recombines TRBV5-1 with TRBJ1-1; D may be TRBD1 (5 bases). In germline, CDR1 is SGHRS, CDR2 YFSETQ. There are 14 residues in the CDR3. V was pared by 0 bases and J by 4 bases, with 10 bases between. The CDR3 nucleotides read TGCGCCAGCAGCTTGGGCCAGGGTGGCACTGAAGCTTTCTTT. Its translation is CASSLGQGGTEAFF.

This chain joins TRBV4-3 and TRBJ2-1; TRBD1 aligns across 10 bases. Germline values: CDR1 LGHNA, CDR2 YSLEER. CDR3 length equals 17 residues. J gave up 4 bases and V 4 bases, and 10 bases lay outside the gene matches. DNA for the CDR3: TGCGCCAGCAGCCCTCAAAAGGGACAGGGGAAATACAATGAGCAGTTCTTC. The encoded protein is CASSPQKGQGKYNEQFF.

The rearrangement uses TRBV29-1 and TRBJ2-7, with 7 bases aligning to TRBD2. V dropped 0 bases and J dropped 0; count of bases not matched to a gene: 5. This CDR3 spans 15 amino acids. CDR1 is SQVTM and CDR2 is ANQGSEA in the germline V gene. The CDR3: CSVEDKRGTSYEQYF. The CDR3 bases are TGCAGCGTTGAAGATAAGCGGGGTACCTCCTACGAGCAGTACTTC.

The genes are TRBV24-1 and TRBJ1-5, with 9 bases identical to TRBD1. V shed 4 bases and J 2 bases; nucleotides not matched to a gene: 5. CDR1 and CDR2 (germline): KGHDR, SFDVKD. This CDR3 is built from 16 residues. The CDR3: CATSEPGQGRNQPQHF. DNA of the CDR3: TGTGCCACCAGTGAGCCGGGACAGGGCCGCAATCAGCCCCAGCATTTT.

The rearrangement links TRBV28 to TRBJ2-7; D might be TRBD1 (6 bases). Trimming removed 3 bases from V and 4 bases from J, with 22 bases in between. The CDR3 has 17 residues. Per germline, CDR1 MDHEN and CDR2 SYDVKM. In DNA form, the CDR3 reads TGTGCCAGCAGTTTTACTTCTCGGTTGGGGCAGGGGTACGAGCAGTACTTC. This translates into CASSFTSRLGQGYEQYF.

The V gene is TRBV12-3 or TRBV12-4, the J gene TRBJ2-5; no clear D gene. Trimming shortened V by 1 base and J by 5 bases, and 8 bases separated the two germline ends. CDR3 size: 13 residues. The CDR3 DNA is TGTGCCAGCAGTTTAGGCCGCAGGGAGACCCAGTACTTC. The encoded protein is CASSLGRRETQYF.

This chain links TRBV28 with TRBJ1-6, with no clear D. The CDR3 sequence is 13 residues long. V lost 8 bases to trimming and J lost 7 bases, with 12 bases between them. The V gene's germline CDR1 is MDHEN and CDR2 SYDVKM. The CDR3 DNA follows: TGTGCCAGCTTCCGGGTCCGGAATTCACCCCTCCACTTT. Translation gives CASFRVRNSPLHF. Complete variable domain (other parts from reference TRBV28 and TRBJ1-6): DVKVTQSSRYLVKRTGEKVFLECVQDMDHENMFWYRQDPGLGLRLIYFSYDVKMKEKGDIPEGYSVSREKKERFSLILESASTNQTSMYLCASFRVRNSPLHFGNGTRLTVT.

CDR3 residues: CASSYYRVSSYEQYF. The DNA for the CDR3 is TGTGCCAGCAGCTACTACAGGGTCAGCTCCTACGAGCAGTACTTC. The chain couples TRBV5-6 to TRBJ2-7; D is possibly TRBD1 (6 bases). Germline V gives CDR1 SGHDT, CDR2 YYEEEE. V lost 3 bases, J lost 0 bases, and 13 bases lay in between. The CDR3 totals 15 residues.

The gene calls are TRBV28 and TRBJ1-1; D uncertain. This CDR3 comprises 15 residues. CDR1 and CDR2 from the germline V gene are MDHEN and SYDVKM. Trimming left V 4 bases short and J 3 bases short, with 15 bases between. The CDR3 protein is CASSSPLGRDTEAFF. CDR3 bases: TGTGCCAGCAGTTCTCCCCTAGGGCGGGACACTGAAGCTTTCTTT.

CDR3 region: CASSIDLGHHTGELFF. The CDR3 DNA reads as TGTGCCAGTAGTATAGATCTGGGACACCACACCGGGGAGCTGTTTTTT. V gene TRBV19 combines with J gene TRBJ2-2, with D possibly TRBD1 on 6 matching bases. This CDR3 comprises 16 residues. Germline V gene sequence: CDR1 LNHDA, CDR2 SQIVND (reference sequence). The V and J ends lost 0 bases and 3 bases respectively, with 11 bases between them.